These T cell receptor beta chains were read from a single sample in a study of blood T cell repertoires in COVID-19. Repertoires were generated with immunoSEQ multiplex PCR, while TCRdb's copy carries only in-frame clones and drops some. The sample includes some 97,000 clones, roughly 88% of them seen just once. The sample was peripheral blood. The receptors here all came from a human donor in a cohort sampled during active COVID-19. Both conserved end residues are part of each CDR3. D genes are given only for firm matches. Size tells how often a clone was seen (once, few, many) or the class of an expanded clone, and some rows leave it out.

v_call,clone_size,j_call,d_call,cdr3_aa,cdr3_nt
TRBV28,-,TRBJ1-2,-,CASSLDGTNYGYTF,TGTGCCAGCAGTTTGGACGGGACTAACTATGGCTACACCTTC
TRBV6-2/TRBV6-3,few,TRBJ1-1,-,CASSWANTEAFF,TGTGCCAGCAGTTGGGCGAACACTGAAGCTTTCTTT
TRBV2,-,TRBJ2-1,TRBD2,CASSLLAGGPRDEQFF,TGTGCCAGCAGTCTACTAGCGGGAGGGCCTAGGGATGAGCAGTTCTTC
TRBV7-2,-,TRBJ2-1,-,CASSRPGYNEQFF,TGTGCCAGCAGCCGACCGGGTTACAATGAGCAGTTCTTC
TRBV5-4,-,TRBJ1-2,-,CASSLVGDPNYGYTF,TGTGCCAGCAGCTTGGTGGGAGATCCTAACTATGGCTACACCTTC
TRBV7-7,-,TRBJ2-3,-,CASSPGPPDTQYF,TGTGCTAGCAGCCCAGGCCCCCCGGATACGCAGTATTTT
TRBV19,-,TRBJ1-6,TRBD1,CASSTVGGATSPLHF,TGTGCCAGTAGTACGGTAGGGGGCGCAACCTCACCCCTCCACTTT
TRBV6-1,few,TRBJ2-5,-,CASSDQLRVYF,TGTGCCAGCAGTGACCAACTCCGTGTGTACTTC
TRBV14,-,TRBJ2-2,-,CASSQVDYTGELFF,TGTGCCAGCAGCCAAGTAGACTACACCGGGGAGCTGTTTTTT
TRBV6-5,-,TRBJ1-1,-,CASSYGGVNTEAFF,TGTGCCAGCAGTTACGGGGGCGTGAACACTGAAGCTTTCTTT
TRBV5-1,few,TRBJ2-2,TRBD2,CASSTSGSNTGELFF,TGCGCCAGCAGTACTAGCGGGTCGAACACCGGGGAGCTGTTTTTT
TRBV15,-,TRBJ1-5,-,CATSSGRGRSPQHF,TGTGCCACCAGCAGCGGGAGGGGAAGGAGTCCCCAGCATTTT
TRBV11-3,-,TRBJ2-3,-,CASSLGGRGPDTQYF,TGTGCCAGCAGCTTAGGGGGCAGGGGCCCCGATACGCAGTATTTT
TRBV2,-,TRBJ1-1,TRBD1,CASLQDRDTEAFF,TGTGCCAGCCTTCAAGACAGGGACACTGAAGCTTTCTTT
TRBV10-3,-,TRBJ2-3,TRBD1,CAISLVGTENTDTQYF,TGTGCCATCAGCCTTGTAGGGACAGAGAACACAGATACGCAGTATTTT
TRBV1,-,TRBJ2-7,-,CTSSQMLPGTVSYEQYF,TGCACCAGCAGCCAAATGCTCCCCGGGACTGTCTCCTACGAGCAGTACTTC
TRBV25-1,-,TRBJ2-7,-,CASSAGSYEQYF,TGTGCCAGCAGTGCAGGTAGCTACGAGCAGTACTTC
TRBV5-1,-,TRBJ2-3,-,CASSVGLDTQYF,TGCGCCAGCAGCGTGGGGCTGGATACGCAGTATTTT
TRBV6-5,-,TRBJ2-7,TRBD2,CASRYASGSSYEQYF,TGTGCCAGCAGGTACGCTAGCGGATCCTCCTACGAGCAGTACTTC
TRBV30,-,TRBJ2-5,TRBD1,CAWSTGQGQETQYF,TGTGCCTGGAGTACCGGACAGGGACAAGAGACCCAGTACTTC
TRBV6-5,-,TRBJ1-5,TRBD1,CASSPGQSNQPQHF,TGTGCCAGCAGTCCGGGACAGAGCAATCAGCCCCAGCATTTT
TRBV27,-,TRBJ2-7,TRBD1,CASSVRTGAHEQYF,TGTGCCAGCAGCGTCCGGACAGGGGCCCACGAGCAGTACTTC
TRBV11-2,-,TRBJ1-3,-,CASSFRLIGNTIYF,TGTGCCAGCAGCTTCAGGCTAATTGGAAACACCATATATTTT
TRBV28,-,TRBJ2-7,TRBD1,CASSLVGQGAGEQYF,TGTGCCAGCAGTTTAGTTGGACAGGGGGCGGGCGAGCAGTACTTC
TRBV19,-,TRBJ2-3,-,CASSKSGSTDTQYF,TGTGCCAGTAGTAAAAGCGGGTCCACAGATACGCAGTATTTT
TRBV6-4,-,TRBJ2-1,-,CASSDGGYNEQFF,TGTGCCAGCAGTGACGGCGGCTACAATGAGCAGTTCTTC
TRBV19,once,TRBJ2-7,-,CASSIGSRSVYEQYF,TGTGCCAGTAGTATTGGAAGCCGGAGTGTCTACGAGCAGTACTTC
TRBV5-1,-,TRBJ1-1,-,CASSLPGRQHMNTEAFF,TGCGCCAGCAGCTTACCCGGGCGACAGCACATGAACACTGAAGCTTTCTTT
TRBV25-1,-,TRBJ1-1,-,CASSEVGRAEAFF,TGTGCCAGCAGTGAGGTTGGGCGGGCTGAAGCTTTCTTT
TRBV5-1,-,TRBJ2-7,TRBD1,CASSEGTDYEQYF,TGCGCCAGCAGTGAGGGGACAGATTACGAGCAGTACTTC
TRBV6-5,once,TRBJ2-5,TRBD1,CASSPRDRGGTQYF,TGTGCCAGCAGTCCGCGAGACAGGGGGGGGACCCAGTACTTC
TRBV18,-,TRBJ2-7,-,CASSPPGQRTYEQYF,TGTGCCAGCTCACCACCGGGGCAGAGAACCTACGAGCAGTACTTC
TRBV24-1,-,TRBJ2-1,-,CATSDFARGKTYNEQFF,TGTGCCACCAGTGATTTTGCCAGGGGAAAAACCTACAATGAGCAGTTCTTC
TRBV19,-,TRBJ1-1,-,CASSIVSDTEAFF,TGTGCCAGTAGTATAGTTTCGGACACTGAAGCTTTCTTT
TRBV24-1,-,TRBJ2-6,-,CATSASQGSGANVLTF,TGTGCCACCAGTGCTTCGCAGGGGTCTGGGGCCAACGTCCTGACTTTC
TRBV5-4,-,TRBJ2-5,TRBD1,CASSWPGGRETQYF,TGTGCCAGCAGCTGGCCAGGGGGTCGGGAGACCCAGTACTTC
TRBV27,-,TRBJ2-5,TRBD1,CASSRGQGLQETQYF,TGTGCCAGCAGCCGAGGACAGGGCCTCCAAGAGACCCAGTACTTC
TRBV7-3,-,TRBJ1-2,TRBD1,CASSLNGQANYGYTF,TGTGCCAGCAGCTTAAACGGACAGGCTAACTATGGCTACACCTTC
TRBV9,-,TRBJ1-2,-,CASSVGDRISYGYTF,TGTGCCAGCAGCGTTGGTGACAGGATCTCATATGGCTACACCTTC
TRBV6-5,-,TRBJ2-1,TRBD2,CASSLRGDNEQFF,TGTGCCAGCAGTCTCCGGGGGGACAATGAGCAGTTCTTC
TRBV19,-,TRBJ2-7,-,CASSIQGQGTYEQYF,TGTGCCAGTAGTATACAGGGGCAGGGCACCTACGAGCAGTACTTC
TRBV20-1,-,TRBJ1-2,-,CSASSPTGMRRGYTF,TGCAGTGCTAGTTCCCCGACCGGTATGAGGCGGGGCTACACCTTC
TRBV5-1,-,TRBJ1-2,-,CASSLVSGQTYGYTF,TGCGCCAGCAGCTTGGTTAGTGGACAGACTTATGGCTACACCTTC
TRBV6-1,few,TRBJ1-5,-,CASSEGAIQPQHF,TGTGCCAGCAGTGAGGGGGCGATTCAGCCCCAGCATTTT
TRBV4-2,-,TRBJ2-7,-,CASSQGGQGTSEQYF,TGTGCCAGCAGCCAAGGGGGGCAGGGAACCTCCGAGCAGTACTTC